Each of the 6 T cell receptor beta chains below was sequenced from the same sample in a study of blood T cell repertoires in COVID-19. The assay was immunoSEQ multiplex PCR, and TCRdb's table has in-frame clones only and misses some. The sample includes some 72,000 clones, roughly 89% seen only once; the top ten take approximately 0.59%. Sequencing used peripheral blood. Receptors originate from a man aged 55 to 69 with acute or convalescent COVID-19.

The chain carries TRBV7-2 and TRBJ1-2, with TRBD1 identical over 8 bases. The CDR3 is made up of 18 amino acids. In germline, CDR1 is SGHTA, CDR2 FQGNSA. J gave up 5 bases and V 4 bases, and 18 bases lay outside the gene matches. The CDR3 DNA follows: TGTGCCAGCAGCTCCTCGGACAGGGTAACTCAACTTCTATATGGCTACACCTTC. It codes for CASSSSDRVTQLLYGYTF.

J is TRBJ2-7 and V is TRBV5-4; TRBD1 agrees at 9 bases. CDR1 SGHNT and CDR2 YYREEE come from the germline V gene (reference sequence). The CDR3 has 14 residues. V was clipped by 4 bases and J by 3 bases; unmatched bases: 5. CDR3 DNA: TGTGCCAGCAGCACCCGGGACAGGGACTACGAGCAGTACTTC. Protein product: CASSTRDRDYEQYF. Full variable domain (remainder filled in from reference TRBV5-4 and TRBJ2-7): ETGVTQSPTHLIKTRGQQVTLRCSSQSGHNTVSWYQQALGQGPQFIFQYYREEENGRGNFPPRFSGLQFPNYSSELNVNALELDDSALYLCASSTRDRDYEQYFGPGTRLTVT.

V gene TRBV5-1 combines with J gene TRBJ2-3; tentatively, D is TRBD1 (6 bases). The V gene's germline CDR1 is SGHRS and CDR2 YFSETQ. Trimming left V 3 bases short and J 3 bases short, with 20 bases between. The CDR3 contains 17 residues. The CDR3 reads CASSSKSRGPGTDTQYF. For the CDR3, the DNA is TGCGCCAGCAGCTCGAAAAGCAGGGGCCCGGGGACAGATACGCAGTATTTT.

The V gene is TRBV7-8, the J gene TRBJ1-4; no reliable D call. The ends were cut back, 2 bases at V and 8 bases at J, with 12 bases in the middle. This CDR3 has 14 residues. Germline-derived CDR1 and CDR2 are SGHVS and FQNEAQ. The CDR3 here is CASSLSGFGEKLFF. CDR3 DNA: TGTGCCAGCAGCTTATCAGGATTTGGAGAAAAACTGTTTTTT.

CDR3 coding DNA: TGTGCCAGCAGTTACGACCAAGCTAGCTCTGGAAACACCATATATTTT. Translation gives CASSYDQASSGNTIYF. This chain connects TRBV6-5 to TRBJ1-3; no clear D. The CDR3 is 16 amino acids. Germline values: CDR1 MNHEY, CDR2 SVGAGI. V lost 2 bases, J lost 0 bases, and 11 bases lay in between.

This chain joins TRBV2 and TRBJ1-2; D is perhaps TRBD1 (5 bases). The CDR3 totals 13 residues. Trimming stripped 7 bases from V and 1 base from J, with 10 bases between. Germline V lookup: CDR1 SNHLY, CDR2 FYNNEI. Here the CDR3 DNA reads TGTGCCAGCACCCTAGGGGTTAACTATGGCTACACCTTC. Translation: CASTLGVNYGYTF.